What follows are 20 T cell receptor beta chains derived from one specimen sequenced in a study of blood T cells in healthy people across ages. PCR was performed a second time for roughly 7 to 11 cycles using a sample-barcoded 5' primer and a J-beta primer mix. TCRdb passed the 5' RACE reads through MiXCR, listing each CDR3 protein once. The sample consists of around 1,000,000 distinct CDR3 sequences, around 25% of them appearing once. This sample also appeared in a second study, on T cells of mothers and their children.

Sample: blood. The receptors here all came from a girl aged 2 to 10 in good health.

The chain has TRBV7-9 and TRBJ2-7, with 7 bases matching TRBD1. CDR3 length: 14 residues. J lost 6 bases, V lost 3 bases, and 8 bases had no gene match. Per the germline V gene, CDR1 is SEHNR and CDR2 is FQNEAQ (reference sequence). CDR3 in DNA: TGTGCCAGCAGCTTCGAGGGGGCCGCCAGCGAGCAGTACTTC. This translates into CASSFEGAASEQYF.

There are a few counts of this clonotype. The chain couples TRBV7-3 to TRBJ2-1; the match to TRBD2 covers 8 bases. With V trimmed by 2 bases and J by 8 bases, 8 bases remained unmatched. Per germline, CDR1 SGHTA and CDR2 FQGTGA. The CDR3 has 15 amino acids. CDR3 DNA sequence: TGTGCCAGCAGCTTAGAAATAGCGGGAATGGATGAGCAGTTCTTC. It yields the protein CASSLEIAGMDEQFF.

The table lists this clonotype with a few counts. The chain is built from TRBV12-3 or TRBV12-4 and TRBJ2-5; D assignment may be TRBD1 or TRBD2 (6 bases each). The end of the DNA aligns better with TRBJ2-7, so the J call may be wrong. The CDR3 has 12 amino acids. The CDR3 DNA sequence: TGTGCCAGCAGTTTTGGGGGGCGCGAGCAGTACTTC. Translation: CASSFGGREQYF.

The J gene is TRBJ2-7, the V gene TRBV29-1, with D tentatively TRBD1 (6 bases). The CDR3 runs to 16 residues. CDR1 and CDR2 (germline): SQVTM, ANQGSEA. V was clipped by 4 bases and J by 0 bases, with 19 bases between them. CDR3 sequence (DNA): TGCAGCGTTGTGGGGTCTCGGGACACTTCCTCCTACGAGCAGTACTTC. Residues: CSVVGSRDTSSYEQYF.

The chain combines TRBV2 with TRBJ1-2; D unresolved. The V end was cut by 7 bases, the J end by 0 bases, with 12 bases between. From germline, CDR1 is SNHLY and CDR2 FYNNEI. CDR3 size: 14 residues. In DNA, the CDR3 is TGTGCCAGCACAGGAGAAACATCTAACTATGGCTACACCTTC. It translates to CASTGETSNYGYTF.

This chain links TRBV7-2 with TRBJ2-3, with a weak D call TRBD1 (5 bases). The germline CDR1 and CDR2 sequences are SGHTA and FQGNSA. The CDR3 totals 15 residues. V was trimmed by 1 base and J by 8 bases, leaving 16 bases between them. DNA of the CDR3: TGTGCCAGCAGCTTAGGTGCGACAGTCCCAGCTACGCAGTATTTT. Amino acids: CASSLGATVPATQYF.

This clonotype was detected only a few times. The chain combines TRBV20-1 with TRBJ2-3; TRBD2 aligns across 7 bases. Germline lookup yields CDR1 DFQATT and CDR2 SNEGSKA (reference sequence). This CDR3 contains 15 residues. V lost 2 bases, J lost 0 bases, and 5 bases stayed unmatched. CDR3 DNA: TGCAGTGCTAGAATTAGCGGGTATAGCACAGATACGCAGTATTTT. Protein: CSARISGYSTDTQYF.

The chain couples TRBV3-1 to TRBJ2-1, with TRBD2 matching over 9 bases. The CDR3 has 15 amino acids. Germline V CDR1 and CDR2: LGHDT, YNNKEL (reference sequence). V gave up 0 bases and J gave up 9 bases; unmatched junction bases: 6. CDR3 nucleotide sequence: TGTGCCAGCAGCCAAGACGCGGGACTAGCATTTGAGCAGTTCTTC. Amino acids: CASSQDAGLAFEQFF.

This chain uses TRBV20-1 with TRBJ1-5; D gene ambiguous. Germline lookup yields CDR1 DFQATT and CDR2 SNEGSKA (reference sequence). Trimming stripped 5 bases from V and 0 bases from J, with 8 bases between. The CDR3 sequence is 13 residues long. The CDR3 loop reads CSAPTGSNQPQHF. The CDR3 bases are TGCAGTGCTCCGACCGGTAGCAATCAGCCCCAGCATTTT.

At least ten counts were recorded for this clonotype. V is TRBV6-5 and J is TRBJ2-7, with TRBD1 matching 10 bases. Germline-derived CDR1 and CDR2 are MNHEY and SVGAGI. This CDR3 is built from 13 residues. With 7 bases clipped from V and 2 bases from J, the junction kept 2 bases outside the gene matches. The CDR3 region is CASTGTGAYEQYF. The CDR3 bases are TGTGCCAGCACCGGGACAGGGGCCTACGAGCAGTACTTC.

The rearrangement links TRBV15 to TRBJ2-7, with 12 nucleotides matching TRBD1. This CDR3 is 16 amino acids long. The junction had 4 bases not matched to a gene; V was cut back by 0 bases and J by 4 bases. Germline loops: CDR1 LNHNV, CDR2 YYDKDF (reference sequence). DNA of the CDR3: TGTGCCACCAGCAGAGATTTGGGACAGGGGGCGTACGAGCAGTACTTC. This codes for CATSRDLGQGAYEQYF.

The chain employs TRBV6-2 or TRBV6-3 and TRBJ2-5, with 10 positions matching TRBD1. Germline CDR1 and CDR2: MNHEY and SVGEGT. V dropped 5 bases and J dropped 5; count of bases not matched to a gene: 11. CDR3 length: 16 amino acids. CDR3 DNA: TGTGCCAGCAGTCCTTCCTCGACAGGGGGCTTGGAGACCCAGTACTTC. This translates into CASSPSSTGGLETQYF.

This clonotype came up a few times. This sequence joins TRBV12-3 or TRBV12-4 and TRBJ2-5; 7 bases are a match to TRBD2. After removal of 6 bases from V and 4 bases from J, the junction contained 5 bases not matched to a gene. The CDR3 has 13 amino acids. CDR3 region: CASSWGLLETQYF. The CDR3 DNA is TGTGCCAGCAGCTGGGGACTATTAGAGACCCAGTACTTC.

This clonotype has more than one count but fewer than ten. The V call is TRBV25-1, the J call TRBJ1-3; D gene unclear. The CDR3 is 15 residues long. From germline, CDR1 is MGHDK and CDR2 SYGVNS. V was cut by 1 base and J by 2 bases, with 9 bases left in between. The CDR3 reads CASSELVAAGNTIYF. The CDR3 coding sequence is TGTGCCAGCAGTGAATTAGTGGCGGCTGGAAACACCATATATTTT. The variable domain in full, with the rest retrieved from reference TRBV25-1 and TRBJ1-3, is EADIYQTPRYLVIGTGKKITLECSQTMGHDKMYWYQQDPGMELHLIHYSYGVNSTEKGDLSSESTVSRIRTEHFPLTLESARPSHTSQYLCASSELVAAGNTIYFGEGSWLTVV.

This chain joins TRBV12-3 or TRBV12-4 and TRBJ2-5, with 10 bases identical to TRBD2. The J call may not be correct, given that the DNA end is closer to TRBJ2-1. The CDR3 is 13 residues long. The CDR3 is CASRPPSGGQQFF. The CDR3 nucleotides read TGTGCCAGCAGACCCCCTAGCGGGGGTCAGCAGTTCTTC.

Details on this clonotype: A much larger clone lies a single base off, so this may be a read error. The CDR3 DNA sequence: TGCGCCAGCAGCTTCACAGGGGTGAACACTGAAGCTTTCTTT. Encoded protein: CASSFTGVNTEAFF. The chain uses TRBV5-1 and TRBJ1-1, with 7 bases aligning to TRBD1. Trimming at V came to 2 bases and at J to 0 bases, leaving 1 base not matched to a gene. Germline V gives CDR1 SGHRS, CDR2 YFSETQ. The CDR3 runs to 14 residues.

This chain joins TRBV21-1 and TRBJ2-5; the table's D call, TRBD2, was not checked against the DNA. TRBV21-1 is assigned pseudogene status. The CDR3 has 16 amino acids. The DNA of the CDR3 is TGTGCCAGCAGCATGGTCACTAGCGGGGATCAAGAGACCCAGTACTTC. Translation gives CASSMVTSGDQETQYF.

As DNA, the CDR3 is TGTGCCAGCAGTAGTAAGGGAGGGCCCTCCTACAATGAGCAGTTCTTC. This sequence encodes CASSSKGGPSYNEQFF. This sequence joins TRBV6-1 and TRBJ2-1; 7 nucleotides agree with TRBD2. CDR1 and CDR2 from the germline V gene are MNHNS and SASEGT. The CDR3 contains 16 residues. V was pared by 5 bases and J by 0 bases, with 7 bases of the junction left unmatched.

In its sample, this clonotype was seen a few times. V and J are TRBV4-1 and TRBJ2-5; possibly TRBD1 for D (6 bases). The germline V gene encodes CDR1 MGHRA and CDR2 YSYEKL. V shed 3 bases and J shed 11 bases, with 16 bases lying between them. This CDR3 is 13 amino acids long. The CDR3 sequence is CASSQWGQGSQYF. DNA of the CDR3: TGCGCCAGCAGCCAGTGGGGCCAGGGGAGTCAGTACTTC.

The rearrangement uses TRBV20-1 and TRBJ2-1, with D uncertain. Germline V lookup: CDR1 DFQATT, CDR2 SNEGSKA (reference sequence). V shed 0 bases and J shed 0 bases, with 9 bases lying between them. There are 15 residues in the CDR3. CDR3 coding DNA: TGCAGTGCTAGAGAGCCGAGAAGCTCCTACAATGAGCAGTTCTTC. As protein: CSAREPRSSYNEQFF.